This passage covers 32 T cell receptor beta chains from one sample sequenced in a study of a mutant IDH1 vaccine in newly diagnosed glioma. No antigen has been assigned to these receptors. The method was immunoSEQ multiplex PCR; TCRdb's version includes in-frame clones alone and lacks a portion of them. The table shows fewer than 35,000 clones, with about 80% occurring only once. Time point: week 35, safety follow-up. Vaccination comprised doses that each held 300 ug of mutant IDH1 20-mer peptide, plus topical imiquimod. Sample: PBMCs, taken from a glioma patient whose treatment included an IDH1 peptide vaccine. The receptors come from a man aged 25-45 years with glioma.

In its sample, this clone was seen once. The CDR3 nucleotides read TGTGCCTGGAGTGGGACTGGGGAGACCCAGTACTTC. It codes for CAWSGTGETQYF. The chain couples TRBV30 to TRBJ2-5; maybe TRBD2 (5 bases). CDR1 is GTSNPN and CDR2 is SVGIG in the germline V gene (reference sequence). V shed 1 base and J shed 5 bases, with 8 bases lying between them. The CDR3 is 12 residues long.

V gene TRBV6-4 combines with J gene TRBJ1-2; 12 nucleotides match TRBD1. This CDR3 spans 14 amino acids. Germline CDR1 is MRHNA and CDR2 is SNTAGT. The ends lost 3 bases at V and 8 bases at J; junction bases unmatched: 4. CDR3 protein: CASSEGQGATGYTF. CDR3 coding DNA: TGTGCCAGCAGTGAGGGACAGGGGGCCACCGGCTACACCTTC.

The CDR3 here is CAWRVSSTDTQYF. DNA of the CDR3: TGTGCCTGGAGGGTTAGCAGCACAGATACGCAGTATTTT. The V gene is TRBV30, the J gene TRBJ2-3; no definite D call. Between the trimmed V and J ends, which lost 3 bases and 0 bases, there was a span of 7 bases. The CDR3 spans 13 residues. Germline-derived CDR1 and CDR2 are GTSNPN and SVGIG (reference sequence).

This chain links TRBV6-4 with TRBJ2-3; 9 nucleotides agree with TRBD1. The germline CDR1 and CDR2 sequences are MRHNA and SNTAGT. The CDR3 loop spans 16 amino acids. Unmatched junction bases numbered 9, after V lost 4 bases and J lost 4 bases. The CDR3 protein is CASSAGGDRVPDTQYF. CDR3 sequence (DNA): TGTGCCAGCAGTGCAGGGGGGGACAGGGTACCAGATACGCAGTATTTT.

This sequence joins TRBV5-4 and TRBJ1-1; 7 nucleotides agree with TRBD1. Germline CDR1 SGHNT, CDR2 YYREEE (reference sequence). Unmatched junction bases numbered 4, after V lost 0 bases and J lost 5 bases. There are 14 residues in the CDR3. The CDR3 sequence: CASSLGQGGTEAFF. Written as DNA, the CDR3 is TGTGCCAGCAGCTTGGGACAGGGCGGGACTGAAGCTTTCTTT.

This clone appeared a few times. The CDR3 DNA reads TGTGCCAGCAGTTTCAGGGCGGCGAACACTGAAGCTTTCTTT. Encoded protein: CASSFRAANTEAFF. The chain uses TRBV27 and TRBJ1-1; possibly TRBD1 for D (5 bases). The CDR3 runs to 14 residues. The germline V and J ends were trimmed by 3 bases and 1 base, with 9 bases remaining between them. Germline V lookup: CDR1 MNHEY, CDR2 SMNVEV (reference sequence).

This CDR3 is CASSPRQGADTGELFF. CDR3 nucleotides: TGTGCCAGCTCACCCCGACAGGGGGCGGACACCGGGGAGCTGTTTTTT. This chain joins TRBV18 and TRBJ2-2; 10 nucleotides match TRBD1. Germline loops: CDR1 KGHSH, CDR2 LQKENI. The CDR3 has 16 residues. The ends lost 3 bases at V and 3 bases at J; junction bases unmatched: 4.

This rearrangement joins TRBV9 to TRBJ2-7; 9 nucleotides agree with TRBD2. The CDR3 contains 14 residues. The trim removed 4 bases at V and 2 bases at J, leaving 4 bases unmatched. From germline, CDR1 is SGDLS and CDR2 YYNGEE. In nucleotides, the CDR3 is TGTGCCAGCAGCCCGGGACTAGCCCCCTACGAGCAGTACTTC. Amino acids: CASSPGLAPYEQYF.

This clone was counted between two and nine times. The rearrangement uses TRBV19 and TRBJ1-1; 9 bases align to TRBD1. This CDR3 contains 16 residues. J gave up 4 bases and V 5 bases, and 11 bases lay outside the gene matches. CDR1 and CDR2 from the germline V gene are LNHDA and SQIVND (reference sequence). DNA of the CDR3: TGTGCCAGTAGTTCCGGGACAGGGCTTTGGGCCACTGAAGCTTTCTTT. Amino acids: CASSSGTGLWATEAFF.

CDR3 in DNA: TGTGCCAGCAGTTACGGGATAGGAGGACGTGAGCAGTTCTTC. Protein product: CASSYGIGGREQFF. This rearrangement joins TRBV6-5 to TRBJ2-1, with D possibly TRBD2 on 5 matching bases. The CDR3 covers 14 residues. CDR1 is MNHEY, CDR2 SVGAGI, per germline. Trimming took off 2 bases at V and 9 bases at J, with 14 bases between the two ends.

This chain uses TRBV14 with TRBJ1-2; D gene uncertain. This CDR3 region has 12 residues. V shed 0 bases and J shed 8 bases, with 7 bases lying between them. Germline V lookup: CDR1 SGHDN, CDR2 FVKESK. CDR3 sequence (DNA): TGTGCCAGCAGCCAAGATCTTGGGGGCTACACCTTC. Amino acid sequence: CASSQDLGGYTF.

This clone was seen only a few times. This chain uses TRBV29-1 with TRBJ1-2; D is possibly TRBD1 (6 bases). CDR3 size: 13 residues. V lost 4 bases and J 8 bases, leaving 17 bases between the germline ends. From germline, CDR1 is SQVTM and CDR2 ANQGSEA. As DNA, the CDR3 is TGCAGCGTTGCTAGGGGGGCGATAAGCGGCTACACCTTC. It encodes CSVARGAISGYTF.

The rearrangement uses TRBV2 and TRBJ1-2; no reliable D call. The CDR3 contains 11 residues. The germline V gene encodes CDR1 SNHLY and CDR2 FYNNEI. The ends were cut back, 6 bases at V and 7 bases at J, with 9 bases in the middle. The CDR3 region has the DNA TGTGCCAGCAGGGATCCCCTTGGCTACACCTTC. This sequence encodes CASRDPLGYTF. The complete variable domain, with remaining parts taken from reference TRBV2 and TRBJ1-2, reads EPEVTQTPSHQVTQMGQEVILRCVPISNHLYFYWYRQILGQKVEFLVSFYNNEISEKSEIFDDQFSVERPDGSNFTLKIRSTKLEDSAMYFCASRDPLGYTFGSGTRLTVV.

Only a few counts were recorded for this clone. The chain combines TRBV10-3 with TRBJ2-7, with 9 bases lining up with TRBD2. Germline CDR1 ENHRY, CDR2 SYGVKD. With V trimmed by 10 bases and J by 5 bases, 3 bases remained unmatched. The CDR3 spans 11 residues. The CDR3 here is CATAGGHEQYF. The CDR3 DNA sequence: TGTGCCACCGCGGGGGGGCACGAGCAGTACTTC.

The chain recombines TRBV7-8 with TRBJ2-7, with 10 bases fitting TRBD1. There are 14 residues in the CDR3. After removal of 5 bases from V and 2 bases from J, the junction contained 3 bases not matched to a gene. CDR1 SGHVS and CDR2 FQNEAQ come from the germline V gene. The CDR3 is CASSGGQGPYEQYF. In DNA, the CDR3 is TGTGCCAGCAGCGGGGGACAGGGGCCCTACGAGCAGTACTTC.

The chain uses TRBV7-9 and TRBJ2-1; 8 nucleotides line up with TRBD1. The junction had 13 bases not matched to a gene; V was cut back by 5 bases and J by 7 bases. The CDR3 loop spans 16 amino acids. Germline V gene sequence: CDR1 SEHNR, CDR2 FQNEAQ (reference sequence). CDR3 sequence: CASSPRRAGGRNEQFF. CDR3 sequence (DNA): TGTGCCAGCAGCCCCCGGAGGGCAGGGGGCCGTAATGAGCAGTTCTTC.

The chain combines TRBV4-1 with TRBJ2-5; possible D gene TRBD1, 6 bases. Germline lookup yields CDR1 MGHRA and CDR2 YSYEKL. The ends were cut back, 1 base at V and 5 bases at J, with 17 bases in the middle. The CDR3 length is 16 residues. CDR3: CASSQGQGHQRETQYF. DNA of the CDR3: TGCGCCAGCAGCCAAGGTCAGGGACACCAGCGGGAGACCCAGTACTTC.

The genes are TRBV4-1 and TRBJ2-5; D is unresolved. CDR1 is MGHRA and CDR2 is YSYEKL in the germline V gene. The germline V and J ends were trimmed by 2 bases and 0 bases, with 10 bases remaining between them. The CDR3 sequence is 15 residues long. The DNA for the CDR3 is TGCGCCAGCAGCCAACTCGAGGCGTACCAAGAGACCCAGTACTTC. Residues: CASSQLEAYQETQYF.

The rearrangement joins TRBV19 to TRBJ1-5; tentative D call: TRBD1 (5 bases). This CDR3 comprises 19 residues. V was cut by 3 bases and J by 4 bases, with 25 bases left in between. CDR1 and CDR2 from the germline V gene are LNHDA and SQIVND (reference sequence). CDR3 residues: CASSINRRGQHMGNQPQHF. The CDR3 DNA is TGTGCCAGTAGTATCAACCGACGAGGACAACATATGGGAAATCAGCCCCAGCATTTT. Variable domain in full (rest from reference TRBV19 and TRBJ1-5): DGGITQSPKYLFRKEGQNVTLSCEQNLNHDAMYWYRQDPGQGLRLIYYSQIVNDFQKGDIAEGYSVSREKKESFPLTVTSAQKNPTAFYLCASSINRRGQHMGNQPQHFGDGTRLSIL.

This clone was observed a single time. The genes are TRBV30 and TRBJ2-2; 9 nucleotides match TRBD1. Germline V gene lookup returns CDR1 GTSNPN and CDR2 SVGIG (reference sequence). This CDR3 spans 16 amino acids. The trim removed 2 bases at V and 5 bases at J, leaving 9 bases unmatched. CDR3 sequence (DNA): TGTGCCTGGAGTCCCCGGGGGACAGGGCGGACCGGGGAGCTGTTTTTT. Encoded protein: CAWSPRGTGRTGELFF.

The V gene is TRBV11-2, the J gene TRBJ1-1, with a weak D call TRBD1 (6 bases). This CDR3 comprises 14 residues. Germline V gene lookup returns CDR1 SGHAT and CDR2 FQNNGV. Trimming took 4 bases from V and 5 from J, leaving 14 bases between them. The CDR3 here is CASSYQGRGTEAFF. The CDR3, as DNA: TGTGCCAGCAGCTATCAGGGGCGGGGAACTGAAGCTTTCTTT.

The CDR3 loop reads CASSLVAGYEQYF. CDR3 DNA sequence: TGCGCCAGCAGCTTGGTGGCGGGCTACGAGCAGTACTTC. The rearrangement uses TRBV5-1 and TRBJ2-7; possible D gene TRBD2, 5 bases. The CDR3 has 13 amino acids. CDR1 and CDR2 (germline): SGHRS, YFSETQ. The V and J ends lost 0 bases and 3 bases respectively, with 7 bases between them.

A note on this clone: A junction boundary mismatches the germline segment, possibly from a read error. The genes are TRBV5-6 and TRBJ2-1; 8 bases are a match to TRBD1. The CDR3 is made up of 18 amino acids. Germline CDR1 reads SGHDT; CDR2 reads YYEEEE. Here the CDR3 DNA reads TGTGCCAGCAGCTTGGCCCTCTTTTCGGACAGGGTAGGGAATGAGCAATTCTTC. Amino acids: CASSLALFSDRVGNEQFF.

This clone was counted once. The chain joins TRBV6-5 to TRBJ1-1; D not certain. V was trimmed by 5 bases and J by 1 base, leaving 8 bases between them. The V gene's germline CDR1 is MNHEY and CDR2 SVGAGI. This CDR3 comprises 13 residues. CDR3 nucleotides: TGTGCCAGCAGTCGACTACCGAACACTGAAGCTTTCTTT. Amino acids: CASSRLPNTEAFF.

A note on this clone: At the DNA level, this CDR3 is encoded by other sequences in the same sample as well. The V call is TRBV19, the J call TRBJ1-1; no reliable D call. The germline gives CDR1 LNHDA, CDR2 SQIVND (reference sequence). V was pared by 1 base and J by 1 base, with 4 bases between. The CDR3 loop spans 13 amino acids. CDR3 sequence reads: CASSIGRNTEAFF. The CDR3, as DNA: TGTGCCAGTAGTATAGGAAGGAACACTGAAGCTTTCTTT.

The chain links TRBV9 to TRBJ2-7, with 11 positions matching TRBD2. The CDR3 is made up of 15 amino acids. V lost 1 base and J lost 5; bases outside the gene matches: 5. CDR1 is SGDLS, CDR2 YYNGEE, per germline. The CDR3 loop is CASSVTSGSSNEQYF. The CDR3 DNA is TGTGCCAGCAGCGTAACTAGCGGGAGTAGCAACGAGCAGTACTTC.

This clone has a handful of counts. The chain has TRBV30 and TRBJ2-7; D gene uncertain. This CDR3 region has 15 residues. The V gene's germline CDR1 is GTSNPN and CDR2 SVGIG (reference sequence). Trimming took 2 bases from V and 3 from J, leaving 17 bases between them. CDR3 residues: CAWSPPVIGHYEQYF. The CDR3 region has the DNA TGTGCCTGGAGTCCCCCGGTCATAGGGCACTACGAGCAGTACTTC.

By share, this clone ranks as large (0.1 to 1%). CDR3 region: CASYRGPNTGELFF. The CDR3 region has the DNA TGTGCTAGCTACAGGGGGCCGAACACCGGGGAGCTGTTTTTT. The chain employs TRBV12-5 and TRBJ2-2; 9 bases match TRBD1. Germline CDR1 and CDR2: LGHNT and FRNRAP. Trimming cost V 9 bases and J 0 bases; bases outside gene matches: 2. The length of the CDR3 is 14 residues. Full variable domain (remainder filled in from reference TRBV12-5 and TRBJ2-2): DARVTQTPRHKVTEMGQEVTMRCQPILGHNTVFWYRQTMMQGLELLAYFRNRAPLDDSGMPKDRFSAEMPDATLATLKIQPSEPRDSAVYFCASYRGPNTGELFFGEGSRLTVL.

This sequence joins TRBV10-3 and TRBJ1-1; 9 positions agree with TRBD1. V shed 9 bases and J 3 bases; nucleotides not matched to a gene: 5. This CDR3 region has 13 residues. CDR1 and CDR2 from the germline V gene are ENHRY and SYGVKD. CDR3 protein: CAIQGALDTEAFF. CDR3 nucleotide sequence: TGTGCCATACAGGGGGCTTTAGACACTGAAGCTTTCTTT.

The rearrangement joins TRBV30 to TRBJ1-2; TRBD1 matches 7 bases. Germline V gives CDR1 GTSNPN, CDR2 SVGIG (reference sequence). J lost 2 bases, V lost 4 bases, and 1 base had no gene match. This CDR3 comprises 12 residues. The CDR3 nucleotides are TGTGCCTGGACAGGGGGAAACTATGGCTACACCTTC. Amino acids: CAWTGGNYGYTF.

The chain carries TRBV5-4 and TRBJ1-1, with a possible D match to TRBD1 (6 bases). CDR1 SGHNT and CDR2 YYREEE come from the germline V gene (reference sequence). The V and J ends lost 4 bases and 0 bases respectively, with 16 bases between them. The length of the CDR3 is 16 residues. CDR3 nucleotide sequence: TGTGCCAGCAGCCGCATGGCGACAGGCATGAACACTGAAGCTTTCTTT. Translated: CASSRMATGMNTEAFF.

The rearrangement joins TRBV25-1 to TRBJ2-1; 10 positions agree with TRBD1. This CDR3 has 15 amino acids. CDR1 is MGHDK and CDR2 is SYGVNS in the germline V gene. V lost 1 base and J lost 8; bases outside the gene matches: 5. The CDR3 spells CASSEFPGQGHEQFF. The CDR3 region has the DNA TGTGCCAGCAGTGAATTCCCGGGACAGGGGCATGAGCAGTTCTTC.